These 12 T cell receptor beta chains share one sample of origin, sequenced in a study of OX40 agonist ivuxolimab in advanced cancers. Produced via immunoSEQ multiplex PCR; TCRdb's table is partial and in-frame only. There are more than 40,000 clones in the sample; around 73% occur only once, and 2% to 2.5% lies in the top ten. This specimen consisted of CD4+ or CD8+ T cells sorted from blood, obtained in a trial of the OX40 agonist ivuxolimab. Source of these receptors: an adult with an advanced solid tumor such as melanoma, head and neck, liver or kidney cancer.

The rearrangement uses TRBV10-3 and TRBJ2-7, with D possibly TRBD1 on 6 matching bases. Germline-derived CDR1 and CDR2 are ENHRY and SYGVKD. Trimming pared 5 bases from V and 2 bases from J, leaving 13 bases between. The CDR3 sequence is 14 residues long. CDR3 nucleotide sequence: TGTGCCATCAGTAATCCTCCAGGGGCCTACGAGCAGTACTTC. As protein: CAISNPPGAYEQYF.

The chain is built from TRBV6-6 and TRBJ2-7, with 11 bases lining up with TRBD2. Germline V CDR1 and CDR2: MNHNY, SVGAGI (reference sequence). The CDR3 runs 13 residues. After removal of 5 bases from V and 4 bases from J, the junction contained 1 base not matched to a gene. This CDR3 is CASSRTSGYEQYF. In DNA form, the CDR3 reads TGTGCCAGCAGTAGGACTAGCGGGTACGAGCAGTACTTC.

CDR3 amino acids: CASSLFETQYF. CDR3 sequence (DNA): TGTGCCAGCAGCTTATTTGAGACCCAGTACTTC. The chain is built from TRBV7-2 and TRBJ2-5; D is undetermined. The V end was cut by 2 bases, the J end by 5 bases, with 3 bases between. Per the germline V gene, CDR1 is SGHTA and CDR2 is FQGNSA. This CDR3 comprises 11 residues. Based on the CDR3 plus reference TRBV7-2 and TRBJ2-5, the full variable domain is GAGVSQSPSNKVTEKGKDVELRCDPISGHTALYWYRQSLGQGLEFLIYFQGNSAPDKSGLPSDRFSAERTGGSVSTLTIQRTQQEDSAVYLCASSLFETQYFGPGTRLLVL.

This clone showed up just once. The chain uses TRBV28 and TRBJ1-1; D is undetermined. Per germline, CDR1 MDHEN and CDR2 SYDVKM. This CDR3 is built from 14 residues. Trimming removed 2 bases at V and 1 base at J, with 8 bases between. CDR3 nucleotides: TGTGCCAGCAGTTTACCTAGAACGAACACTGAAGCTTTCTTT. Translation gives CASSLPRTNTEAFF.

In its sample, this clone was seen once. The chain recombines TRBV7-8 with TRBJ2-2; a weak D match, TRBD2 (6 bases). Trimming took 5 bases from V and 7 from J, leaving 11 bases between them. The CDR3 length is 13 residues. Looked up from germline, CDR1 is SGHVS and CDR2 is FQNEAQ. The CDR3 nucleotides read TGTGCCAGCAGCCATCCCGGGGGCGGGGAGCTGTTTTTT. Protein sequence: CASSHPGGGELFF.

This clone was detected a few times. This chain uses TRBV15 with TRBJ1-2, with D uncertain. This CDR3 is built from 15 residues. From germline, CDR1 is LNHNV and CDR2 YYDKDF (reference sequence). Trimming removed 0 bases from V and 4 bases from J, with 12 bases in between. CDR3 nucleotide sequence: TGTGCCACCAGCAGAGATTCCGGGAGGAGCTATGGCTACACCTTC. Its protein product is CATSRDSGRSYGYTF. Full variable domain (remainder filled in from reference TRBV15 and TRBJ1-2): DAMVIQNPRYQVTQFGKPVTLSCSQTLNHNVMYWYQQKSSQAPKLLFHYYDKDFNNEADTPDNFQSRRPNTSFCFLDIRSPGLGDTAMYLCATSRDSGRSYGYTFGSGTRLTVV.

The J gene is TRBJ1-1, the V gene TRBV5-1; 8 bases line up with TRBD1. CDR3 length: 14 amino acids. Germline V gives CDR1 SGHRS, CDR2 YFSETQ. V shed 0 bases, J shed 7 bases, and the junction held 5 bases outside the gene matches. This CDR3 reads CASSLAMGQVEAFF. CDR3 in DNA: TGCGCCAGCAGCTTGGCCATGGGACAGGTTGAAGCTTTCTTT.

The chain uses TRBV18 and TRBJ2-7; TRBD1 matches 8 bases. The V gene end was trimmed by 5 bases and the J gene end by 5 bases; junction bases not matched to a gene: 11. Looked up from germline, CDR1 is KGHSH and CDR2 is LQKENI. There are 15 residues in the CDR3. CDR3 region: CASSANQGASNEQYF. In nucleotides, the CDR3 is TGTGCCAGCTCAGCCAATCAGGGGGCCAGCAACGAGCAGTACTTC. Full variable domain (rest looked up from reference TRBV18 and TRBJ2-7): NAGVMQNPRHLVRRRGQEARLRCSPMKGHSHVYWYRQLPEEGLKFMVYLQKENIIDESGMPKERFSAEFPKEGPSILRIQQVVRGDSAAYFCASSANQGASNEQYFGPGTRLTVT.

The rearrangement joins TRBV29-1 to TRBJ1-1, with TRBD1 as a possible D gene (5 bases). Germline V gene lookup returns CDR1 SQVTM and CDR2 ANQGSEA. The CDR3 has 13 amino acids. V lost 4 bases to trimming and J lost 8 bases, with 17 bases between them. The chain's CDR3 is CSVVGGGTGEAFF. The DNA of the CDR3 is TGCAGCGTTGTTGGTGGGGGGACGGGGGAAGCTTTCTTT.

The CDR3 nucleotides are TGTGCCAGCTCACCACAGGGTTTTCTCTCTGGAAACACCATATATTTT. Its protein product is CASSPQGFLSGNTIYF. The chain employs TRBV18 and TRBJ1-3, with D unclear. Trimming took off 1 base at V and 0 bases at J, with 10 bases between the two ends. CDR1 KGHSH and CDR2 LQKENI come from the germline V gene. This CDR3 comprises 16 residues.

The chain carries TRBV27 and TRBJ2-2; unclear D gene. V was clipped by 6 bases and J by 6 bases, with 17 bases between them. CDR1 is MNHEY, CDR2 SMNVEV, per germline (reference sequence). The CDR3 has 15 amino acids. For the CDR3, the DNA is TGTGCCAGCAGAGTCTCCGGGCCAAGGGCCGGGGAGCTGTTTTTT. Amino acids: CASRVSGPRAGELFF.

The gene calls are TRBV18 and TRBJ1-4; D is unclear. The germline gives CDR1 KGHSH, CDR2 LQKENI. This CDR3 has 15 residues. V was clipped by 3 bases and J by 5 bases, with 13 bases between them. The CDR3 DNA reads TGTGCCAGCTCACCCGCCCCAGTGACGAATGAAAAACTGTTTTTT. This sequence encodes CASSPAPVTNEKLFF.